This T cell receptor (beta chain) is from a study of T-cell reconstitution after alpha-beta-depleted transplantation in children. Study-wide results and limits: As was reported, about two months after transplant, alpha-beta T cells came from several hundred expanded graft clones. Among T cells one year after transplant, newly produced cells accounted for most counts and diversity.

About this clonotype itself: Its antigen remains unidentified.

CDR1 and CDR2 (germline): LNHDA, SQIVND (reference sequence). CDR3 length: 16 amino acids. The trim removed 1 base at V and 7 bases at J, leaving 8 bases unmatched. Preparation of the TCRbeta library used unique molecular identifiers. TCRdb re-derived calls from the PCR reads in MiXCR, one entry per CDR3 protein. The table includes hundreds of thousands of distinct CDR3 sequences, around 10% detected once. This clonotype originated in a male patient aged 2-9 years who had a stem cell transplant for chronic granulomatous disease, so the T cells may come from the graft donor. The sequencing used peripheral blood, collected 180 days after TCRalphabeta/CD19-depleted stem cell transplant. The chain recombines TRBV19 with TRBJ2-1; 9 bases match TRBD1. This CDR3 reads CASSIVPGQGRNEQFF. CDR3 in DNA: TGTGCCAGTAGTATAGTACCGGGACAGGGTAGAAATGAGCAGTTCTTC.